This T cell receptor (beta chain) appears in the sequencing data of a study of T cell repertoires in cytomegalovirus infection. In this sample, this clonotype turned up many times. Trimming removed 7 bases at V and 0 bases at J, with 12 bases between. Germline CDR1 is SNHLY and CDR2 is FYNNEI. This CDR3 comprises 15 residues. TCRdb processed the reads anew with MiXCR; each CDR3 protein has one entry. Among some 130,000 distinct CDR3 sequences listed, 7% to 9.5% were seen once. The TCR was taken from a human donor in good health (CMV status not recorded). Some clones in this sample may be carry-over from other donors' samples. V usage is TRBV2 and J usage is TRBJ1-4, with D uncertain. The specimen sequenced was PBMCs. The CDR3 DNA reads TGTGCCAGCACCCGGGAGGGATCAACTAATGAAAAACTGTTTTTT. It is translated as CASTREGSTNEKLFF.